This TCR beta chain derives from a study of technical replicates of blood from several donors. Some clones are missing from TCRdb's copy, which holds only in-frame ones; the method was immunoSEQ multiplex PCR. The sample records 50,000 to 70,000 clones, approximately 86% being singletons. The J segment lost 6 bases and the V segment lost 5 bases, leaving 13 bases of the junction unmatched. This CDR3 contains 17 residues. Germline-derived CDR1 and CDR2 are SGHVS and FQNEAQ. This TCR came from a human donor in good health. Some clones in this sample may be carry-over from other donors' samples. Sequencing was done on a sample of PBMCs. The J gene is TRBJ2-7, the V gene TRBV7-8; 13 positions agree with TRBD2. The CDR3, as DNA: TGTGCCAGCAGCGAGGCCCCCCGGACTAGCGGGGGAGGCGAGCAGTACTTC. This gives the protein CASSEAPRTSGGGEQYF. The full variable domain, in which reference TRBV7-8 and TRBJ2-7 provide the parts outside the CDR3, is GAGVSQSPRYKVAKRGQDVALRCDPISGHVSLFWYQQALGQGPEFLTYFQNEAQLDKSGLPSDRFFAERPEGSVSTLKIQRTQQEDSAVYLCASSEAPRTSGGGEQYFGPGTRLTVT.